Following are 24 T cell receptor beta chains from one sample sequenced in a study of brain T cells in children with intractable seizures. The repertoire was sequenced with immunoSEQ multiplex PCR; TCRdb's copy has only in-frame clones and lacks some. The table has 95,000 to 120,000 clones, roughly 94% seen once. The specimen was peripheral blood, collected at surgery. The receptors come from a boy in the first two years of life with hemimegalencephaly and intractable seizures.

The chain carries TRBV2 and TRBJ2-2; weak D call: TRBD1 (6 bases). V lost 3 bases to trimming and J lost 1 base, with 9 bases between them. The CDR3 is made up of 15 amino acids. Germline-derived CDR1 and CDR2 are SNHLY and FYNNEI. This CDR3 is CASSDRGQNTGELFF. DNA of the CDR3: TGTGCCAGCAGTGATAGGGGACAGAACACCGGGGAGCTGTTTTTT.

The rearrangement links TRBV19 to TRBJ2-7; 8 nucleotides line up with TRBD1. The CDR3 length is 18 residues. V lost 5 bases to trimming and J lost 0 bases; unmatched junction nucleotides: 15. Germline-derived CDR1 and CDR2 are LNHDA and SQIVND (reference sequence). Here the CDR3 reads CASSPRWARTGLSYEQYF. In DNA form, the CDR3 reads TGTGCCAGTAGTCCTCGTTGGGCCAGGACAGGGCTCTCCTACGAGCAGTACTTC.

The gene calls are TRBV5-1 and TRBJ1-5, with D hard to call. Trimming pared 5 bases from V and 5 bases from J, leaving 11 bases between. The CDR3 consists of 13 residues. The germline gives CDR1 SGHRS, CDR2 YFSETQ. CDR3: CASRKDGDQPQHF. Written as DNA, the CDR3 is TGCGCCAGCAGAAAGGACGGAGATCAGCCCCAGCATTTT.

The chain combines TRBV27 with TRBJ2-1; D ambiguous. This CDR3 contains 14 residues. Trimming cost V 7 bases and J 7 bases, with 17 bases left between them. CDR1 MNHEY and CDR2 SMNVEV come from the germline V gene (reference sequence). The CDR3 reads CASTERLGWNEQFF. CDR3 coding DNA: TGTGCCAGCACCGAACGGTTGGGGTGGAATGAGCAGTTCTTC.

V gene TRBV5-1 combines with J gene TRBJ2-1; D not resolved. Germline lookup yields CDR1 SGHRS and CDR2 YFSETQ. V shed 0 bases and J shed 5 bases, with 3 bases lying between them. This CDR3 is built from 12 residues. The CDR3 region is CASSLVHNEQFF. The CDR3 region has the DNA TGCGCCAGCAGCTTGGTGCACAATGAGCAGTTCTTC.

The chain carries TRBV5-1 and TRBJ2-7, with 7 bases that match TRBD2. This CDR3 has 16 amino acids. The germline gives CDR1 SGHRS, CDR2 YFSETQ. Unmatched junction bases numbered 6, after V lost 0 bases and J lost 0 bases. This chain's CDR3 is CASSLGVLASSYEQYF. The CDR3 region has the DNA TGCGCCAGCAGCTTGGGGGTACTAGCGTCCTCCTACGAGCAGTACTTC.

This sequence joins TRBV5-1 and TRBJ2-7; D tentatively fits TRBD1 or TRBD2 (5 bases each). CDR1 and CDR2 from the germline V gene are SGHRS and YFSETQ. Trimming shortened V by 7 bases and J by 3 bases, and 20 bases separated the two germline ends. This CDR3 comprises 15 residues. The CDR3 reads CASGDPGTAGYEQYF. The CDR3 DNA is TGCGCCAGCGGCGACCCCGGGACGGCTGGCTACGAGCAGTACTTC.

V gene TRBV3-1 (or the pseudogene TRBV3-2) combines with J gene TRBJ2-7, with 10 nucleotides matching TRBD1. Germline assignment: CDR1 LGHDT and CDR2 YNNKEL (reference sequence). The V gene end was trimmed by 8 bases and the J gene end by 4 bases; junction bases not matched to a gene: 8. The CDR3 has 14 amino acids. The CDR3 protein is CASGPGQGLYEQYF. The CDR3 DNA reads as TGTGCCAGCGGACCGGGACAGGGGCTATACGAGCAGTACTTC.

The chain uses TRBV12-3 or TRBV12-4 and TRBJ2-7, with 9 bases identical to TRBD1. V lost 5 bases and J lost 4; bases outside the gene matches: 3. The CDR3 has 13 amino acids. The CDR3 nucleotides read TGTGCCAGCAGTCCGGGACAGGGTTACGAGCAGTACTTC. The encoded protein is CASSPGQGYEQYF.

The chain is built from TRBV28 and TRBJ2-3; 13 bases are a match to TRBD2. Unmatched junction bases numbered 5, after V lost 6 bases and J lost 5 bases. The CDR3 sequence is 15 residues long. The germline CDR1 and CDR2 sequences are MDHEN and SYDVKM. The CDR3 spells CASSTSGRAEDTQYF. For the CDR3, the DNA is TGTGCCAGCAGCACTAGCGGGAGGGCCGAAGATACGCAGTATTTT.

This rearrangement joins TRBV27 to TRBJ1-6; weak D call: TRBD1 (6 bases). Germline V gene sequence: CDR1 MNHEY, CDR2 SMNVEV (reference sequence). The ends were cut back, 3 bases at V and 7 bases at J, with 10 bases in the middle. The CDR3 contains 14 residues. The CDR3 reads CASSFSQGNSPLHF. The CDR3 coding sequence is TGTGCCAGCAGTTTTAGTCAGGGGAATTCACCCCTCCACTTT.

CDR3: CASSIVSGGEAFF. In DNA, the CDR3 is TGTGCCAGTAGTATAGTGTCCGGCGGCGAAGCTTTCTTT. V is TRBV19 and J is TRBJ1-1, with D unresolved. The CDR3 runs 13 residues. Trimming cost V 1 base and J 8 bases, with 11 bases left between them. The germline V gene has CDR1 LNHDA and CDR2 SQIVND (reference sequence).

V is TRBV27 and J is TRBJ1-6; 7 bases align to TRBD1. This CDR3 comprises 14 residues. Trimming cost V 6 bases and J 9 bases; bases outside gene matches: 8. Germline values: CDR1 MNHEY, CDR2 SMNVEV (reference sequence). The DNA of the CDR3 is TGTGCCAGCAGCTTCCGAGGGGGCGCTTCACCCCTCCACTTT. Translated: CASSFRGGASPLHF.

The table lists this clone with a count of one. The chain is built from TRBV18 and TRBJ2-2, with D unclear. Germline V gives CDR1 KGHSH, CDR2 LQKENI. V was trimmed by 6 bases and J by 6 bases, leaving 14 bases between them. CDR3 size: 14 residues. The CDR3 sequence is CASSRGLVPGELFF. The CDR3 DNA sequence: TGTGCCAGCTCCCGAGGTTTGGTCCCCGGGGAGCTGTTTTTT.

The rearrangement joins TRBV30 to TRBJ1-2; no reliable D call. Looked up from germline, CDR1 is GTSNPN and CDR2 is SVGIG (reference sequence). Trimming stripped 5 bases from V and 2 bases from J, with 12 bases between. The CDR3 is 13 residues long. The CDR3 bases are TGTGCCTGGTCCCCAATCCTGAACTATGGCTACACCTTC. Its protein is CAWSPILNYGYTF.

The chain carries TRBV28 and TRBJ2-5, with D possibly being TRBD2 (6 bases). The CDR3 covers 13 residues. V shed 4 bases and J shed 4 bases, with 10 bases lying between them. Per the germline V gene, CDR1 is MDHEN and CDR2 is SYDVKM. The CDR3 is CASSYGGGETQYF. The CDR3, as DNA: TGTGCCAGCAGTTACGGGGGTGGAGAGACCCAGTACTTC. The entire variable domain, with the rest obtained from reference TRBV28 and TRBJ2-5, is as follows: DVKVTQSSRYLVKRTGEKVFLECVQDMDHENMFWYRQDPGLGLRLIYFSYDVKMKEKGDIPEGYSVSREKKERFSLILESASTNQTSMYLCASSYGGGETQYFGPGTRLLVL.

The chain combines TRBV5-4 with TRBJ2-7, with D possibly being TRBD2 (5 bases). The CDR3 has 17 residues. V was clipped by 3 bases and J by 0 bases, with 19 bases between them. The germline gives CDR1 SGHNT, CDR2 YYREEE (reference sequence). The CDR3 coding sequence is TGTGCCAGCAGCTCGATGGTCAGCGGCGATAGCTCCTACGAGCAGTACTTC. As protein: CASSSMVSGDSSYEQYF.

The rearrangement links TRBV9 to TRBJ1-1; D call uncertain. Trimming removed 0 bases from V and 2 bases from J, with 11 bases in between. This CDR3 is 15 amino acids long. Germline CDR1 reads SGDLS; CDR2 reads YYNGEE. In nucleotides, the CDR3 is TGTGCCAGCAGCGTAGTTGCAGACCCTAACACTGAAGCTTTCTTT. Its translation is CASSVVADPNTEAFF.

J is TRBJ2-5 and V is TRBV7-7; TRBD1 or TRBD2 may be the D gene (5 bases each). CDR3 size: 13 residues. The ends were cut back, 4 bases at V and 9 bases at J, with 15 bases in the middle. From germline, CDR1 is SSHAT and CDR2 FNYEAQ (reference sequence). The CDR3 reads CASSSDRGPSQYF. The CDR3 nucleotides read TGTGCCAGCAGCTCCGATCGGGGCCCATCCCAGTACTTC.

The chain combines TRBV28 with TRBJ2-3; D possibly corresponds to TRBD2 (6 bases). Germline CDR1 reads MDHEN; CDR2 reads SYDVKM. V was trimmed by 5 bases and J by 5 bases, leaving 14 bases between them. The CDR3 has 14 amino acids. The CDR3 loop reads CASSPGFGGDTQYF. Written as DNA, the CDR3 is TGTGCCAGCAGTCCGGGATTCGGGGGAGATACGCAGTATTTT.

This clone came up once. V and J are TRBV7-2 and TRBJ2-7, with D unresolved. V lost 0 bases and J lost 3, with 9 bases in between. Germline V gene lookup returns CDR1 SGHTA and CDR2 FQGNSA. This CDR3 is 14 amino acids long. CDR3 bases: TGTGCCAGCAGCTTAGCCCCGAGAGGCTACGAGCAGTACTTC. It encodes CASSLAPRGYEQYF.

The chain combines TRBV24-1 with TRBJ2-7, with D possibly matching TRBD2 (6 bases). The CDR3 has 14 residues. From germline, CDR1 is KGHDR and CDR2 SFDVKD. Trimming stripped 4 bases from V and 2 bases from J, with 11 bases between. The chain's CDR3 is CATSDWTNAYEQYF. The CDR3 DNA follows: TGTGCCACCAGTGACTGGACTAACGCCTACGAGCAGTACTTC.

The chain links TRBV5-4 to TRBJ2-5; 7 bases align to TRBD2. Germline V gene data show CDR1 as SGHNT and CDR2 as YYREEE (reference sequence). With 0 bases clipped from V and 8 bases from J, the junction kept 4 bases outside the gene matches. The CDR3 runs to 13 residues. The DNA for the CDR3 is TGTGCCAGCAGCTTGGGGGGGGGTGGCACCCAGTACTTC. Amino acid sequence: CASSLGGGGTQYF.

This chain connects TRBV28 to TRBJ2-7; perhaps TRBD2 as D (7 bases). The V end was cut by 6 bases, the J end by 6 bases, with 18 bases between. This CDR3 spans 14 amino acids. Germline CDR1 reads MDHEN; CDR2 reads SYDVKM. The CDR3: CASSSPGGESEQYF. Written as DNA, the CDR3 is TGTGCCAGCAGCTCCCCGGGGGGCGAATCCGAGCAGTACTTC.